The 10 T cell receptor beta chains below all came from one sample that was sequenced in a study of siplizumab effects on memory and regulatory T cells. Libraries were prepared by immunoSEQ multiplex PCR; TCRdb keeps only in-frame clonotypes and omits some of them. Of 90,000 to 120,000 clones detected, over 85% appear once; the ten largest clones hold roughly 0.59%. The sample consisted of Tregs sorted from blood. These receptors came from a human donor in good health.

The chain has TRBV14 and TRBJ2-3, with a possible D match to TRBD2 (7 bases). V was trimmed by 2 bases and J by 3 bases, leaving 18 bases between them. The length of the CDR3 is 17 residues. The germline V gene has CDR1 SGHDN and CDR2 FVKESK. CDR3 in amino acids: CASSQTLGGAFTDTQYF. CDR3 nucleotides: TGTGCCAGCAGCCAAACTCTGGGGGGGGCCTTTACAGATACGCAGTATTTT.

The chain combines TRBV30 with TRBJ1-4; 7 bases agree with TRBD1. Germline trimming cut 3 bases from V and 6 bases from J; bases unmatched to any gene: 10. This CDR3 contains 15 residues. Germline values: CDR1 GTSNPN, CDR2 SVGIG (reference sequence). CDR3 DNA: TGTGCCTGGAGGGTTCAGGGACAGTCATATGAAAAACTGTTTTTT. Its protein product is CAWRVQGQSYEKLFF.

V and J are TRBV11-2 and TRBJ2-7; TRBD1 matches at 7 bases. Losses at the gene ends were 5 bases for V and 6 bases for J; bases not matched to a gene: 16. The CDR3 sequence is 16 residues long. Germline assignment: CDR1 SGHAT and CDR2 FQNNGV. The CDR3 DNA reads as TGTGCCAGCAGCCAATTACCGACAGGGTTTGTCGCCGAGCAGTACTTC. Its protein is CASSQLPTGFVAEQYF. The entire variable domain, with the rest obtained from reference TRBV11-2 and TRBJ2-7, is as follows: EAGVAQSPRYKIIEKRQSVAFWCNPISGHATLYWYQQILGQGPKLLIQFQNNGVVDDSQLPKDRFSAERLKGVDSTLKIQPAKLEDSAVYLCASSQLPTGFVAEQYFGPGTRLTVT.

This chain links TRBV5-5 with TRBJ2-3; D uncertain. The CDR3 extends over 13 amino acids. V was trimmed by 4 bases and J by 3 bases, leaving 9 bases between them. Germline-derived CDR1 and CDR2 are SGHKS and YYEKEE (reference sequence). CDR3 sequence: CASSPFPTDTQYF. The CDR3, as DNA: TGTGCCAGCAGCCCCTTCCCTACAGATACGCAGTATTTT.

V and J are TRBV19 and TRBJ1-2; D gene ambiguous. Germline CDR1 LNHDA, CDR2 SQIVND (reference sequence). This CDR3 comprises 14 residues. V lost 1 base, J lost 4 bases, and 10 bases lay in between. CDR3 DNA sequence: TGTGCCAGTAGTATAGGCGGCACGACCTATGGCTACACCTTC. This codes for CASSIGGTTYGYTF.

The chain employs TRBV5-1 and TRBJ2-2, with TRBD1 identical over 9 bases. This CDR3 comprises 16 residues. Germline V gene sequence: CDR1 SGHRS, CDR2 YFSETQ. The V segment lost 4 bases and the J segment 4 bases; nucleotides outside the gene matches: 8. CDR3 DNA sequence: TGCGCCAGCAGCCGTTCCCGGACAGGGGCCACCGGGGAGCTGTTTTTT. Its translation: CASSRSRTGATGELFF.

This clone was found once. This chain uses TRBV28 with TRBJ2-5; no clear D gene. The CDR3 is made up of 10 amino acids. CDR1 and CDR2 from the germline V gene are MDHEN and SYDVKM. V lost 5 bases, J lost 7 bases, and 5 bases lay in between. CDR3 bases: TGTGCCAGCAGTCACCGGACCCAGTACTTC. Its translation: CASSHRTQYF.

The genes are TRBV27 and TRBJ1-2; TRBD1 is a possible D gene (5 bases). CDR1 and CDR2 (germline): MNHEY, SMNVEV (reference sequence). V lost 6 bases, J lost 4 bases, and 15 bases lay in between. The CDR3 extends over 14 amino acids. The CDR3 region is CASSRKGFGYGYTF. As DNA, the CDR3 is TGTGCCAGCAGCCGGAAGGGGTTCGGCTATGGCTACACCTTC.

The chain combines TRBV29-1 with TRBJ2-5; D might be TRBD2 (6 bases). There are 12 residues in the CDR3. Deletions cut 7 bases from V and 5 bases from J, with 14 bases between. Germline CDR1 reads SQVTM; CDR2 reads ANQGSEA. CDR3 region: CSASRLDETQYF. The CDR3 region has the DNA TGCAGCGCATCCCGACTAGATGAGACCCAGTACTTC.

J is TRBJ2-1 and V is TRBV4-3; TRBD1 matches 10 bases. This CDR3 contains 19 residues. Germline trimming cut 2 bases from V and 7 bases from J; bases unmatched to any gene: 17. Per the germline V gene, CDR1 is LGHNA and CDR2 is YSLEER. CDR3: CASSQRGQGLTWVGNEQFF. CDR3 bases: TGCGCCAGCAGCCAACGGGGACAGGGGCTGACTTGGGTGGGGAATGAGCAGTTCTTC.